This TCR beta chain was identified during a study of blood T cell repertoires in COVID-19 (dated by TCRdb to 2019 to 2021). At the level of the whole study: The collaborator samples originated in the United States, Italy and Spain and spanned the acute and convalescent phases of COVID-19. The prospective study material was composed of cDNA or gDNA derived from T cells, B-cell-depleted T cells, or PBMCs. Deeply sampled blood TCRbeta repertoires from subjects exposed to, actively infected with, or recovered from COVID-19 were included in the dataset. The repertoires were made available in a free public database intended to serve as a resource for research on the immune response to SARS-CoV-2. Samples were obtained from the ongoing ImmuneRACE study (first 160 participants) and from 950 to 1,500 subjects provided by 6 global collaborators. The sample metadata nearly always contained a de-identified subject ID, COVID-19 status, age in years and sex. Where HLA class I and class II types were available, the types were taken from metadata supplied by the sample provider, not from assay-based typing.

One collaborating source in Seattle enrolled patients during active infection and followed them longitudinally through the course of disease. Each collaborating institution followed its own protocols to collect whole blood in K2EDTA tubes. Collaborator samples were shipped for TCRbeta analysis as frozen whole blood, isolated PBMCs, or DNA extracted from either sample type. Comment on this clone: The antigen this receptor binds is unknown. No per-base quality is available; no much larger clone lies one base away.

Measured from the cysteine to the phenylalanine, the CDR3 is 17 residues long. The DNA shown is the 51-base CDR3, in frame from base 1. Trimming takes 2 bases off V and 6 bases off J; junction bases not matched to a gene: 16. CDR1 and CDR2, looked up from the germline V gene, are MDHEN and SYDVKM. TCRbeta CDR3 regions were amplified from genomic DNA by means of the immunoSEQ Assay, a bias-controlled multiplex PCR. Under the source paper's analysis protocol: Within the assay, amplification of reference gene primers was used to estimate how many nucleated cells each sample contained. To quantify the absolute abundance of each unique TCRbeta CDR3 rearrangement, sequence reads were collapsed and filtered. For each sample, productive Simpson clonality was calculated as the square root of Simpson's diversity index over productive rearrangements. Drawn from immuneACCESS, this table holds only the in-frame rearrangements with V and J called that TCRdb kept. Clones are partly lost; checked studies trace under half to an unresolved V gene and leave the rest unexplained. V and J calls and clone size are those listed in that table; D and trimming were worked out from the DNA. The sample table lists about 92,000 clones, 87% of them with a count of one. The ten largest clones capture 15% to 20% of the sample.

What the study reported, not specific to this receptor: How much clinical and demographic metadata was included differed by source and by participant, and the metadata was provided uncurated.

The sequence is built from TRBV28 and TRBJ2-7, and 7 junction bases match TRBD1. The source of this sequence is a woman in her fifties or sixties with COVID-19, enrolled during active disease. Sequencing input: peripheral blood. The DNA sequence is TGTGCCAGCAGTTTACCCCTCGGCGAGGGGGCGATTCGCGAGCAGTACTTC. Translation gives CASSLPLGEGAIREQYF.